The clone carrying this TCR beta chain was seen repeatedly, ten times or more. Its target is not known. V was clipped by 1 base and J by 2 bases; unmatched bases: 3. This CDR3 is built from 15 residues. Germline lookup yields CDR1 DFQATT and CDR2 SNEGSKA (reference sequence). Donors were healthy Caucasian individuals from Russia aged about 6 to 95. Every donor provided roughly 10 milliliters of peripheral blood. These data are taken from a study of blood T cells in healthy people across ages. Notes on the study in general: Both naive CD4+ cell counts and diversity were greater in long-lived donors than in aged donors. PBMCs that were unsorted prevented a conclusive naive versus antigen-experienced comparison.

Sample-barcoded 5' priming and a J-beta primer mix drove a second PCR of about 7 to 12 cycles. Each CDR3 protein gets one entry after TCRdb re-called the 5' RACE reads with MiXCR. The repertoire includes roughly 1,700,000 distinct CDR3 sequences, about 28% of them detected once, and roughly 8% sits in the top ten. This receptor was obtained from a woman in her twenties or thirties in good health. This rearrangement joins TRBV20-1 to TRBJ1-3; 9 bases agree with TRBD1. Material for sequencing was blood. The CDR3 bases are TGCAGTGCTAGAGTGGACAGGGGCCCTGGAAACACCATATATTTT. Amino acid sequence: CSARVDRGPGNTIYF.